The table lists the clone carrying this TCR beta chain with a few counts. The target antigen is unknown. This entry comes from a study of beta chain features in type 1 diabetes. In the study overall: All of the samples together had approximately 99 million sorted cells examined. Study-wide results and limits: Possibly, sequencing cDNA over-represented cells that had high TCR expression levels.

The CDR3 consists of 11 residues. Trimming shortened V by 3 bases and J by 5 bases, and 4 bases separated the two germline ends. Germline V gene sequence: CDR1 SGHNT, CDR2 YYREEE (reference sequence). The authors reverse transcribed all of the isolated RNA, so sequencing captured expressed TCRB transcripts. Libraries were prepared by immunoSEQ multiplex PCR; TCRdb keeps only in-frame clonotypes and omits some of them. The data show under 800,000 clones, with around 16% seen just once and under 0.095% held by the top ten. The V gene is TRBV5-4, the J gene TRBJ2-3; D gene ambiguous. Sequencing used naive CD4+ T cells from blood. This clonotype was obtained from a man aged 18 to 30 in good health. The CDR3 loop reads CASSSVDTQYF. The DNA of the CDR3 is TGTGCCAGCAGCTCAGTAGATACGCAGTATTTT.